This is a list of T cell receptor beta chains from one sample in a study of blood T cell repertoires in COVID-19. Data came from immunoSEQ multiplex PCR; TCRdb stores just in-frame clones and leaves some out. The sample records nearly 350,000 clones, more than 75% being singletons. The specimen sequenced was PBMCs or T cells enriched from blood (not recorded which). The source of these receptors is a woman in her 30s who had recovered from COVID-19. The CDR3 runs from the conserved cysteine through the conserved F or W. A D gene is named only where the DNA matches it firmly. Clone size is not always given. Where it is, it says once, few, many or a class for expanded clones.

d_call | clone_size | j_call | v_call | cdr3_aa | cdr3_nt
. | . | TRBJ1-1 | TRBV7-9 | CASSQSLGGNTEAFF | TGTGCCAGCAGCCAATCCCTGGGGGGGAACACTGAAGCTTTCTTT
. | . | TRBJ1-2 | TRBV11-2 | CASSLASGYTF | TGTGCCAGCAGCTTAGCCAGTGGCTACACCTTC
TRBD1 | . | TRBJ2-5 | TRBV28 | CASSQSLGTGGETQYF | TGTGCCAGCAGCCAATCCCTGGGTACAGGGGGAGAGACCCAGTACTTC
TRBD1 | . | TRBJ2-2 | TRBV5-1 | CASSLQGQGGTGELFF | TGCGCCAGCAGCTTGCAGGGACAGGGGGGCACCGGGGAGCTGTTTTTT
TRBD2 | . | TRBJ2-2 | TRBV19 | CASSPSALAGDGELFF | TGTGCCAGTAGTCCGTCCGCGCTAGCGGGGGACGGGGAGCTGTTTTTT
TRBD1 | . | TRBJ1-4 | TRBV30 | CAWTHRGLGGEKLFF | TGTGCCTGGACCCACAGGGGGCTAGGTGGTGAAAAACTGTTTTTT
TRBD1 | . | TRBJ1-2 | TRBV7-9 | CASSLADRTYGYTF | TGTGCCAGCAGCTTAGCGGACAGGACCTATGGCTACACCTTC
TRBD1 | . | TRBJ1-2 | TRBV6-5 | CASSYSGQSNYGYTF | TGTGCCAGCAGTTACTCGGGACAGTCCAACTATGGCTACACCTTC
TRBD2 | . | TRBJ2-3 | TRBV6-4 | CASSGVDGGATDTQYF | TGTGCCAGCAGTGGGGTTGACGGGGGGGCCACAGATACGCAGTATTTT
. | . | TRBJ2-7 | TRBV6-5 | CASSSPSPAGYF | TGTGCCAGCAGTTCCCCATCCCCGGCGGGGTACTTC
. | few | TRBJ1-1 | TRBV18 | CASSPPGQGQAFF | TGTGCCAGCTCACCACCAGGTCAGGGGCAAGCTTTCTTT
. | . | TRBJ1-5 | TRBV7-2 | CASSSDGENSNQPQHF | TGTGCCAGCAGCTCCGACGGGGAGAATAGCAATCAGCCCCAGCATTTT
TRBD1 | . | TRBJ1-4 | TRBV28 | CASSGQGVGSNEKLFF | TGTGCCAGCAGCGGACAGGGAGTTGGGTCTAATGAAAAACTGTTTTTT
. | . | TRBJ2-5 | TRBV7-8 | CASSLEGTPEGTQYF | TGTGCCAGCAGCTTAGAGGGGACACCGGAAGGGACCCAGTACTTC
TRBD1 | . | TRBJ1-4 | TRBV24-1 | CATSLTGSEKLFF | TGTGCCACCAGCCTGACAGGGAGCGAAAAACTGTTTTTT
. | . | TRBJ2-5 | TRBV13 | CASSSPEDRQETQYF | TGTGCCAGCAGCTCACCCGAAGACAGGCAAGAGACCCAGTACTTC
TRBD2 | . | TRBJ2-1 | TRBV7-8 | CASSLAPAGGMDEQFF | TGTGCCAGCAGCTTAGCGCCGGCGGGGGGCATGGATGAGCAGTTCTTC
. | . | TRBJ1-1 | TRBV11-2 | CASRHPRGEGDTEAFF | TGTGCCAGCAGACACCCCCGCGGGGAGGGGGACACTGAAGCTTTCTTT
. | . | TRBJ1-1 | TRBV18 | CASSPYAPRRNTEAFF | TGTGCCAGCTCACCTTACGCCCCCCGGAGGAACACTGAAGCTTTCTTT
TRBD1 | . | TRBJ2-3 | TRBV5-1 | CASSLVGDRVSMTDTQYF | TGCGCCAGCAGCTTGGTGGGTGACAGGGTCTCTATGACAGATACGCAGTATTTT
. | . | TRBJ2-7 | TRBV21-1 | CASSKEGQGKNEQYF | TGTGCCAGCAGCAAAGAGGGACAGGGAAAAAACGAGCAGTACTTC
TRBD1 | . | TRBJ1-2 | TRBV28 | CASSLLIRGLSDGYTF | TGTGCCAGCAGTTTGTTAATAAGGGGGCTTAGCGATGGCTACACCTTC
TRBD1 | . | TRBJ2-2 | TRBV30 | CAWGQGTNTGELFF | TGTGCCTGGGGACAGGGAACGAACACCGGGGAGCTGTTTTTT
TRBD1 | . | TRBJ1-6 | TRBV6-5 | CASSRDRDNSPLHF | TGTGCCAGCAGTCGTGACAGGGATAATTCACCCCTCCACTTT
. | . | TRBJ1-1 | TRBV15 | CATSPSGRGSNTEAFF | TGTGCCACCAGCCCGTCCGGCAGGGGATCGAACACTGAAGCTTTCTTT
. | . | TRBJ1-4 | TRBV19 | CASSILGQVNEKLFF | TGTGCCAGTAGTATTTTGGGACAAGTTAATGAAAAACTGTTTTTT
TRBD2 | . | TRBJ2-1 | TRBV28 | CASSRPGEGFYNEQFF | TGTGCCAGCAGCCGGCCGGGGGAGGGGTTTTACAATGAGCAGTTCTTC
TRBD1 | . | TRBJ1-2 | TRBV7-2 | CASSPWTGIYGYTF | TGTGCCAGCAGCCCGTGGACAGGGATCTATGGCTACACCTTC
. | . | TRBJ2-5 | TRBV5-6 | CASSSTGLETQYF | TGTGCCAGCAGCTCCACAGGGTTAGAGACCCAGTACTTC
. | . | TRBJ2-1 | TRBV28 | CASIMTGAYNEQFF | TGTGCCAGCATTATGACAGGAGCATACAATGAGCAGTTCTTC
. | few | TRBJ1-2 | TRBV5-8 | CASSKGQTDGYTF | TGTGCCAGCAGTAAAGGACAGACTGATGGCTACACCTTC
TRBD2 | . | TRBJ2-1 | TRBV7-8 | CASTDGGAKNEQFF | TGTGCCAGCACAGACGGGGGGGCAAAGAATGAGCAGTTCTTC
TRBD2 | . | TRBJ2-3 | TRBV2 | CASSESPGGAGDTQYF | TGTGCCAGCAGTGAAAGTCCCGGGGGGGCTGGAGATACGCAGTATTTT
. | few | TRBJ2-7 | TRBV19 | CASSRDSKYEQYF | TGTGCCAGTAGCCGGGACTCAAAATACGAGCAGTACTTC
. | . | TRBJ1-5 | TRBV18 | CASSAGASNQPQHF | TGTGCCAGCTCGGCAGGGGCTAGCAATCAGCCCCAGCATTTT
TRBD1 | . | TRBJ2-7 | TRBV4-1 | CASSRIQGSSYEQYF | TGCGCCAGCAGCCGAATACAGGGGAGCTCCTACGAGCAGTACTTC
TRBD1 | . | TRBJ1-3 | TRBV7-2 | CASSSSPTGAPGNTIYF | TGTGCCAGCAGCTCATCCCCAACAGGGGCGCCTGGAAACACCATATATTTT
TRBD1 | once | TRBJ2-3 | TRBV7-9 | CASSRDRESDTQYF | TGTGCCAGCAGCCGGGACAGGGAATCAGATACGCAGTATTTT